This TCR beta chain is drawn from a study of shared clonotypes between healthy human individuals. At the level of the study: Donors were a couple of women and a few men aged 18 to 49. Each donor had three CD4 naive, three CD4 memory, two CD8 naive and one CD8 memory plate.

Splitting of CD4+ cells produced CD45RA+ naive and CD45RA-negative memory subsets. The table came from immunoSEQ multiplex PCR; TCRdb's copy has only in-frame clones and leaves some out. This sample has more than 150,000 clones, with about 93% found just once. Germline loops: CDR1 MDHEN, CDR2 SYDVKM. V dropped 3 bases and J dropped 3; count of bases not matched to a gene: 8. CDR3 length: 16 residues. The sample comprised naive CD4+ T cells sorted from blood. Sample subset: CD45RA+ positively selected. This TCR was recovered from a woman younger than 45 in good health. The chain uses TRBV28 and TRBJ1-2; 9 positions agree with TRBD1. CDR3 in DNA: TGTGCCAGCAGTTTCGGGGACAGGGCGATCTACTATGGCTACACCTTC. Amino acid sequence: CASSFGDRAIYYGYTF.